These 8 T cell receptor beta chains were sequenced from one sample in a study of post-analysis software for immune sequencing data. Study findings and constraints: Patients showed TRBV5-6, TRBV5-1 and TRBV20-1 among four to six TRBV segments more frequent than in controls.

cDNA libraries of TCR beta carried unique molecular identifiers. Using its own MiXCR run on the PCR reads, TCRdb lists one record per CDR3 protein. This sample has about 430,000 distinct CDR3 sequences, with less than 40% found just once. Their specific antigens are unknown. The material sequenced was blood. Receptors originate from a girl aged 2-10 years with multiple sclerosis.

The chain joins TRBV12-3 or TRBV12-4 to TRBJ2-1; 9 bases fit TRBD2. This CDR3 spans 18 amino acids. V was clipped by 6 bases and J by 9 bases; unmatched bases: 21. CDR3: CASSYRRGGGRARAEQFF. CDR3 nucleotide sequence: TGTGCCAGCAGCTATCGGCGGGGCGGCGGGAGGGCTAGGGCTGAGCAGTTCTTC.

This chain uses TRBV28 with TRBJ2-7; D uncertain. Germline lookup yields CDR1 MDHEN and CDR2 SYDVKM. V was pared by 4 bases and J by 3 bases, with 7 bases between. The CDR3 has 12 amino acids. CDR3 protein: CASSSGFYEQYF. The CDR3 nucleotides are TGTGCCAGCAGTTCCGGATTCTACGAGCAGTACTTC.

This clonotype was counted only a few times. The chain employs TRBV28 and TRBJ1-4, with D perhaps TRBD1 (6 bases). Germline-derived CDR1 and CDR2 are MDHEN and SYDVKM. CDR3 size: 15 residues. V lost 7 bases and J 7 bases, leaving 19 bases between the germline ends. The CDR3 DNA is TGTGCCAGCACCATTGAAGGCAGGGGTAGTGAAAAACTGTTTTTT. Translation gives CASTIEGRGSEKLFF.

This clonotype was picked up a small number of times. The V gene is TRBV7-8, the J gene TRBJ2-7; 9 nucleotides match TRBD1. Germline values: CDR1 SGHVS, CDR2 FQNEAQ. This CDR3 is built from 15 residues. With V trimmed by 4 bases and J by 5 bases, 9 bases remained unmatched. CDR3: CASSSTPGQGNEQYF. CDR3 DNA: TGTGCCAGCAGCTCCACCCCGGGACAGGGCAACGAGCAGTACTTC.

The chain combines TRBV9 with TRBJ2-3; the match to TRBD2 covers 12 bases. With V trimmed by 2 bases and J by 4 bases, 5 bases remained unmatched. Germline V gene data show CDR1 as SGDLS and CDR2 as YYNGEE. The CDR3 sequence is 16 residues long. The DNA for the CDR3 is TGTGCCAGCAGCGTCCCACCTAGCGGGGGGGCAGATACGCAGTATTTT. It is translated as CASSVPPSGGADTQYF.

The rearrangement links TRBV12-3 or TRBV12-4 to TRBJ1-2; D unclear. Trimming removed 2 bases at V and 4 bases at J, with 8 bases between. The CDR3 is made up of 13 amino acids. The CDR3 bases are TGTGCCAGCAGTTTAAGGGAGCCCTATGGCTACACCTTC. Its protein product is CASSLREPYGYTF.

The V call is TRBV6-4, the J call TRBJ2-3; TRBD2 agrees at 7 bases. There are 16 residues in the CDR3. Germline V gene sequence: CDR1 MRHNA, CDR2 SNTAGT. Trimming at V came to 2 bases and at J to 1 base, leaving 6 bases not matched to a gene. The DNA of the CDR3 is TGTGCCAGCAGTGACCCGGTGCTAGCGGGCACAGATACGCAGTATTTT. This codes for CASSDPVLAGTDTQYF.

This clonotype was observed a single time. This chain connects TRBV7-2 to TRBJ2-1; 14 bases match TRBD2. The CDR3 sequence is 17 residues long. The J segment lost 8 bases and the V segment lost 4 bases, leaving 10 bases of the junction unmatched. Germline CDR1 and CDR2: SGHTA and FQGNSA. CDR3 in amino acids: CASSSTRLAGGLDEQFF. The CDR3, as DNA: TGTGCCAGCAGCTCAACCAGACTAGCGGGAGGGCTGGATGAGCAGTTCTTC.